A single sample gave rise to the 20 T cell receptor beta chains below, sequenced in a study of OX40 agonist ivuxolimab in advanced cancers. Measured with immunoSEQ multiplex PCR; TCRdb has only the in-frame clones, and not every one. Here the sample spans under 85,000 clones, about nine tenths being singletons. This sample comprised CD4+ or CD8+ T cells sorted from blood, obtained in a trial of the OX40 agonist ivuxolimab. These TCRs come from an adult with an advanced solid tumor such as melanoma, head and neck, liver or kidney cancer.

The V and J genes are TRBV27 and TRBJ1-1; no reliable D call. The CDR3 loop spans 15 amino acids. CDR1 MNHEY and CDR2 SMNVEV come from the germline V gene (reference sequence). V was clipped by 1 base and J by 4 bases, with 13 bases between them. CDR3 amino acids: CASSLWAAGGTEAFF. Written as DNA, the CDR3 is TGTGCCAGCAGTTTATGGGCTGCCGGAGGCACTGAAGCTTTCTTT.

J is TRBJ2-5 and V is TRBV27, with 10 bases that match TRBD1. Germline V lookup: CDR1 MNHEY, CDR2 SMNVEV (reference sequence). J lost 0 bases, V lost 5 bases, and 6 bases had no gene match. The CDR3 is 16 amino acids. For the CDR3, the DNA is TGTGCCAGCAGTCCGGGGGACAGGGGCTACCAAGAGACCCAGTACTTC. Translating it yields CASSPGDRGYQETQYF.

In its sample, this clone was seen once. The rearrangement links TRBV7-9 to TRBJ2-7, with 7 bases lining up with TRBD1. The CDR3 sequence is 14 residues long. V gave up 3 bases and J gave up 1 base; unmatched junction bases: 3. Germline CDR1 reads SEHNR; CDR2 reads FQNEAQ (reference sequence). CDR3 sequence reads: CASSFRQGSYEQYF. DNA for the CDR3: TGTGCCAGCAGCTTTAGACAGGGTTCCTACGAGCAGTACTTC.

As DNA, the CDR3 is TGTGCCAGCACCAGCGGACTAGCGGGCTACAATGAGCAGTTCTTC. Its protein product is CASTSGLAGYNEQFF. The V call is TRBV9, the J call TRBJ2-1, with TRBD2 matching 11 bases. CDR1 and CDR2 (germline): SGDLS, YYNGEE. Unmatched junction bases numbered 5, after V lost 6 bases and J lost 3 bases. The CDR3 is made up of 15 amino acids.

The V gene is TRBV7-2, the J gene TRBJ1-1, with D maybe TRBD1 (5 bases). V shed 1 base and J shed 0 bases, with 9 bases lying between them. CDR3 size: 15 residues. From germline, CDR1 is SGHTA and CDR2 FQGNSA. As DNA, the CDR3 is TGTGCCAGCAGCTTAGGGGTGGGGCTGAACACTGAAGCTTTCTTT. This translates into CASSLGVGLNTEAFF.

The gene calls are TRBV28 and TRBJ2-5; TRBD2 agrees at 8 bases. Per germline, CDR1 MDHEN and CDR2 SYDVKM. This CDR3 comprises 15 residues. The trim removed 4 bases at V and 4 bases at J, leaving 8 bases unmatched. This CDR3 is CASSSNSGVRETQYF. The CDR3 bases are TGTGCCAGCAGTTCCAATAGCGGGGTGAGAGAGACCCAGTACTTC.

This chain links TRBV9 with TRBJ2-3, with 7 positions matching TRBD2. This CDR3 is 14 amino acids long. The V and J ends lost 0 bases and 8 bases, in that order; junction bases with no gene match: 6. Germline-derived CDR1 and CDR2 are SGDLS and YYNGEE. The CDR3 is CASSVDGGGGTQYF. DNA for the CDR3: TGTGCCAGCAGCGTAGATGGTGGCGGGGGTACGCAGTATTTT.

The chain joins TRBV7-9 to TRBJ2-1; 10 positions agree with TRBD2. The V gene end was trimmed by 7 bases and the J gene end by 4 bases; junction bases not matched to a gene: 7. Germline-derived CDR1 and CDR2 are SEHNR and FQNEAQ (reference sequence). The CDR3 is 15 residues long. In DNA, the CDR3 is TGTGCCAGCACCAGTAGCGGGGGGCCTTACAATGAGCAGTTCTTC. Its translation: CASTSSGGPYNEQFF.

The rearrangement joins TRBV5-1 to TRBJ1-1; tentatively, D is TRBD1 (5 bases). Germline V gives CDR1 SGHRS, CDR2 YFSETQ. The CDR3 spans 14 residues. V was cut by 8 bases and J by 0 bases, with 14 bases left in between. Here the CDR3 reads CASNPDTLNTEAFF. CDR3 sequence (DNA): TGCGCCAGTAACCCGGACACGCTGAACACTGAAGCTTTCTTT. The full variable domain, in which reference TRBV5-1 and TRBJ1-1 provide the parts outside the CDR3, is KAGVTQTPRYLIKTRGQQVTLSCSPISGHRSVSWYQQTPGQGLQFLFEYFSETQRNKGNFPGRFSGRQFSNSRSEMNVSTLELGDSALYLCASNPDTLNTEAFFGQGTRLTVV.

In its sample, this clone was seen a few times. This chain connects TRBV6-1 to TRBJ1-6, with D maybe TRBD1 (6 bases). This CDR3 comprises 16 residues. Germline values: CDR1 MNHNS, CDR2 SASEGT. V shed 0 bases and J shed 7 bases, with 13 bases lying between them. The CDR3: CASSEAVGGRNSPLHF. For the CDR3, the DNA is TGTGCCAGCAGTGAAGCGGTGGGGGGGCGGAATTCACCCCTCCACTTT.

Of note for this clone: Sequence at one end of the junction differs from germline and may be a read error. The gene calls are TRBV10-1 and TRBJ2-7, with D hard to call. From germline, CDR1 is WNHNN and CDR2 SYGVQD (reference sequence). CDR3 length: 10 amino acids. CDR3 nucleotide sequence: TGCGCCAGCAGGGAGTACGAGCAGTACTTC. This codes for CASREYEQYF.

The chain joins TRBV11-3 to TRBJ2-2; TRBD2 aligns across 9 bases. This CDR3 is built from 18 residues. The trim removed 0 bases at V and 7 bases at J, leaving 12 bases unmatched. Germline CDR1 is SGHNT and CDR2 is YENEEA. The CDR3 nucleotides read TGTGCCAGCAGCTTAGAAGTCGTGGTAGCGGGAGCCGGCGGGGAGCTGTTTTTT. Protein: CASSLEVVVAGAGGELFF.

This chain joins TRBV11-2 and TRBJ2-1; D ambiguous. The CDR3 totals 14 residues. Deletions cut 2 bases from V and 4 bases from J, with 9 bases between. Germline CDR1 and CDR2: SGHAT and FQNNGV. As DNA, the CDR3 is TGTGCCAGCAGCTTAATAGACTTTTACAATGAGCAGTTCTTC. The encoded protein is CASSLIDFYNEQFF.

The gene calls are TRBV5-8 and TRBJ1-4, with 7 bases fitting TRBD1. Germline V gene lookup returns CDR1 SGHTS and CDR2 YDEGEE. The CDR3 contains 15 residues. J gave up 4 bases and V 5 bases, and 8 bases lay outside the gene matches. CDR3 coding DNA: TGTGCCAGCAGGGGCGGACAGGTTCTTAATGAAAAACTGTTTTTT. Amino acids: CASRGGQVLNEKLFF. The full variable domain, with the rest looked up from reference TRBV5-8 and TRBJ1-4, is EAGVTQSPTHLIKTRGQQATLRCSPISGHTSVYWYQQALGLGLQFLLWYDEGEERNRGNFPPRFSGRQFPNYSSELNVNALELEDSALYLCASRGGQVLNEKLFFGSGTQLSVL.

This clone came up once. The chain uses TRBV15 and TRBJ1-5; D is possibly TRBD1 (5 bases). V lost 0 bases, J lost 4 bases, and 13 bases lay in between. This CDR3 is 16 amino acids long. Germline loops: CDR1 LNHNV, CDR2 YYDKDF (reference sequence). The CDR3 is CATSRDGRGQNQPQHF. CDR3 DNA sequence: TGTGCCACCAGCAGAGATGGGAGGGGCCAGAATCAGCCCCAGCATTTT.

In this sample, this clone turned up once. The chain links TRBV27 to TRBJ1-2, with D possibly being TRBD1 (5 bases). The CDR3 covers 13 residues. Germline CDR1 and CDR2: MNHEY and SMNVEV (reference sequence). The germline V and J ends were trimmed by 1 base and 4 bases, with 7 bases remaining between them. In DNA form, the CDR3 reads TGTGCCAGCAGTTTATTGGGGGGCTATGGCTACACCTTC. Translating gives CASSLLGGYGYTF.

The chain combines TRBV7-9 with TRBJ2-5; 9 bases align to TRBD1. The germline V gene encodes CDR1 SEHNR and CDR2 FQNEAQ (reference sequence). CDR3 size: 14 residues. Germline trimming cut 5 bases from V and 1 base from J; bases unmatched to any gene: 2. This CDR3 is CASSRTGAQETQYF. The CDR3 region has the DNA TGTGCCAGCAGCAGGACAGGGGCCCAAGAGACCCAGTACTTC.

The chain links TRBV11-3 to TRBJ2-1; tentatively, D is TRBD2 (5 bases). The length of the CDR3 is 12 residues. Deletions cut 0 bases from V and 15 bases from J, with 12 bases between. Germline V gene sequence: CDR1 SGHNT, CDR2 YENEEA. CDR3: CASSLETGYVFF. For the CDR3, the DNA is TGTGCCAGCAGCTTAGAGACGGGATACGTGTTCTTC.

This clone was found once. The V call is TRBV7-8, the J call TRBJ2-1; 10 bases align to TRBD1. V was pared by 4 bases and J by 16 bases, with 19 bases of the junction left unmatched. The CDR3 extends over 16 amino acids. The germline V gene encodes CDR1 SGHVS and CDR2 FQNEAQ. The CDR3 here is CASSSLPGQGRSWKFF. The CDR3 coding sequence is TGTGCCAGCAGCTCACTACCGGGACAGGGGAGATCGTGGAAATTCTTC.

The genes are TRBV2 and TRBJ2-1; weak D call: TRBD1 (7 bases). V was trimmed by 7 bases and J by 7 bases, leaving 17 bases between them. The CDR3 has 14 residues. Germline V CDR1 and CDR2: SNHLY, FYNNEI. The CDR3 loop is CASTWRGRNNEQFF. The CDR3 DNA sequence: TGTGCCAGCACCTGGAGGGGGCGCAATAATGAGCAGTTCTTC.